The 10 T cell receptor beta chains presented below share a single source sample, sequenced in a study of T cells in Graves' hyperthyroidism and ophthalmopathy. The investigators amplified TCR beta CDR3 regions from RNA transcripts. The HTBI primer set served for first-round RT-PCR of the TCR CDR3. Using its own MiXCR run on the multiplex PCR reads, TCRdb lists one record per CDR3 protein. The table records over 450,000 distinct CDR3 sequences, over 13% of them present only once. The sample comprised blood. The source is a woman aged 18 to 35 with Graves' hyperthyroidism.

In its sample, this clonotype was seen many times. The V gene is TRBV6-1, the J gene TRBJ2-1, with 9 bases fitting TRBD1. The J segment lost 9 bases and the V segment lost 5 bases, leaving 11 bases of the junction unmatched. Germline-derived CDR1 and CDR2 are MNHNS and SASEGT. The CDR3 covers 15 residues. CDR3 sequence reads: CASSFIGQGNLEQFF. The CDR3 DNA reads as TGTGCCAGCAGTTTTATAGGACAGGGGAATCTTGAGCAGTTCTTC.

This clonotype was recorded at least ten times. The chain has TRBV11-2 and TRBJ2-3; 7 nucleotides align to TRBD2. The V and J ends lost 0 bases and 2 bases, in that order; junction bases with no gene match: 2. Germline CDR1 and CDR2: SGHAT and FQNNGV. The CDR3 spans 15 residues. DNA for the CDR3: TGTGCCAGCAGCTTAGATCTAGCGGACACAGATACGCAGTATTTT. Protein sequence: CASSLDLADTDTQYF.

This clonotype was seen at least ten times. The rearrangement links TRBV12-3 or TRBV12-4 to TRBJ2-1, with a possible D match to TRBD1 (6 bases). Trimming removed 7 bases from V and 6 bases from J, with 19 bases in between. The CDR3 length is 15 residues. CDR3 region: CASKPRGFYTNEQFF. The CDR3, as DNA: TGTGCCAGCAAACCGAGGGGGTTTTATACCAATGAGCAGTTCTTC.

The chain uses TRBV4-1 and TRBJ2-1; D unclear. This CDR3 region has 11 residues. Germline values: CDR1 MGHRA, CDR2 YSYEKL. V was shortened by 0 bases and J by 10 bases, with 4 bases between the two germline ends. CDR3 in amino acids: CASSQEAEQFF. For the CDR3, the DNA is TGCGCCAGCAGCCAAGAAGCCGAGCAGTTCTTC.

In its sample, this clonotype was seen a few times. This chain uses TRBV5-8 with TRBJ2-1, with D maybe TRBD2 (6 bases). V lost 1 base to trimming and J lost 7 bases, with 12 bases between them. The germline CDR1 and CDR2 sequences are SGHTS and YDEGEE. The CDR3 has 14 amino acids. CDR3: CASSLFLARNEQFF. DNA of the CDR3: TGTGCCAGCAGCTTGTTTCTAGCGCGGAATGAGCAGTTCTTC. The full variable domain, its missing parts supplied by reference TRBV5-8 and TRBJ2-1, is EAGVTQSPTHLIKTRGQQATLRCSPISGHTSVYWYQQALGLGLQFLLWYDEGEERNRGNFPPRFSGRQFPNYSSELNVNALELEDSALYLCASSLFLARNEQFFGPGTRLTVL.

This clonotype was found many times. V usage is TRBV2 and J usage is TRBJ1-1, with 8 bases fitting TRBD1. CDR1 is SNHLY and CDR2 is FYNNEI in the germline V gene. V gave up 4 bases and J gave up 1 base; unmatched junction bases: 5. The length of the CDR3 is 15 residues. CDR3 residues: CASSVTDRANTEAFF. The CDR3 DNA sequence: TGTGCCAGCAGTGTAACGGACAGGGCGAACACTGAAGCTTTCTTT. Complete variable domain (other parts from reference TRBV2 and TRBJ1-1): EPEVTQTPSHQVTQMGQEVILRCVPISNHLYFYWYRQILGQKVEFLVSFYNNEISEKSEIFDDQFSVERPDGSNFTLKIRSTKLEDSAMYFCASSVTDRANTEAFFGQGTRLTVV.

This clonotype was counted ten times or more. This rearrangement joins TRBV28 to TRBJ1-1; TRBD1 agrees at 7 bases. The J segment lost 5 bases and the V segment lost 0 bases, leaving 6 bases of the junction unmatched. Germline values: CDR1 MDHEN, CDR2 SYDVKM. This CDR3 comprises 15 residues. The CDR3 here is CASSLWPGQRTEAFF. The CDR3 DNA sequence: TGTGCCAGCAGTTTATGGCCGGGACAGCGGACTGAAGCTTTCTTT.

This clonotype was counted at least ten times. The gene calls are TRBV30 and TRBJ1-1, with D hard to call. The CDR3 extends over 13 amino acids. The ends were cut back, 3 bases at V and 2 bases at J, with 10 bases in the middle. Germline V gene lookup returns CDR1 GTSNPN and CDR2 SVGIG (reference sequence). The CDR3, as DNA: TGTGCCTGGAGCTTCCCCATTAACACTGAAGCTTTCTTT. Protein: CAWSFPINTEAFF.

The rearrangement uses TRBV7-3 and TRBJ2-7; D may correspond to TRBD1 or TRBD2 (6 bases each). Trimming took 0 bases from V and 4 from J, leaving 13 bases between them. CDR3 length equals 15 residues. Germline CDR1 SGHTA, CDR2 FQGTGA. The CDR3 bases are TGTGCCAGCAGCTTAACCGGGGGCGCGGAGTACGAGCAGTACTTC. Translating gives CASSLTGGAEYEQYF.

There are many counts of this clonotype. The chain recombines TRBV5-1 with TRBJ2-1, with D possibly called TRBD1 or TRBD2 (5 bases each). The V end lost 1 base, the J end lost 4 bases, and 12 bases lay between the germline ends. Germline V lookup: CDR1 SGHRS, CDR2 YFSETQ. The CDR3 covers 15 residues. Written as DNA, the CDR3 is TGCGCCAGCAGCTTGTGGGGCGAGGGTTACAATGAGCAGTTCTTC. Protein product: CASSLWGEGYNEQFF.